The 27 T cell receptor beta chains below all came from one sample that was sequenced in a study of shared clonotypes between healthy human individuals. Method: immunoSEQ multiplex PCR; TCRdb's copy keeps in-frame clones and lacks some. The sample gives 470,000 or so clones, 81% of which show up once; about 13% is in the top ten. What was sequenced was PBMCs. Receptors originate from a woman in her forties in good health. Some clones in this sample may be carry-over from other donors' samples.

The J gene is TRBJ1-4, the V gene TRBV5-1; unclear D gene. V shed 0 bases and J shed 0 bases, with 6 bases lying between them. The CDR3 totals 15 residues. The V gene's germline CDR1 is SGHRS and CDR2 YFSETQ. In DNA form, the CDR3 reads TGCGCCAGCAGCTTGGACAGTACAACTAATGAAAAACTGTTTTTT. As protein: CASSLDSTTNEKLFF.

The chain links TRBV2 to TRBJ2-2; 11 bases are a match to TRBD1. CDR3 length equals 16 residues. J was trimmed by 7 bases and V by 6 bases; bases with no gene match: 10. Germline V lookup: CDR1 SNHLY, CDR2 FYNNEI. Here the CDR3 reads CASRPGTGGMDGELFF. The CDR3 region has the DNA TGTGCCAGCAGGCCGGGGACAGGGGGAATGGACGGGGAGCTGTTTTTT.

As concerns this clone: The sample has other DNA sequences that encode this CDR3 too. This chain links TRBV30 with TRBJ2-3; tentative D call: TRBD2 (6 bases). Germline CDR1 GTSNPN, CDR2 SVGIG (reference sequence). Trimming removed 0 bases from V and 2 bases from J, with 9 bases in between. The CDR3 consists of 14 residues. The CDR3 reads CAWSVGGSTDTQYF. The DNA for the CDR3 is TGTGCCTGGAGTGTTGGAGGGTCCACAGATACGCAGTATTTT.

About this clone itself: Since a far larger clone is one base different, this is likely a read error. V and J are TRBV5-1 and TRBJ2-6; D is possibly TRBD2 (5 bases). Looked up from germline, CDR1 is SGHRS and CDR2 is YFSETQ. CDR3 length equals 15 residues. CDR3 sequence reads: CARSLGGSGANVLTF. CDR3 coding DNA: TGCGCCAGAAGCTTAGGAGGCTCTGGGGCCAACGTCCTGACTTTC.

This sequence joins TRBV30 and TRBJ2-1; D is unresolved. Germline values: CDR1 GTSNPN, CDR2 SVGIG (reference sequence). The CDR3 spans 12 residues. The V end was cut by 5 bases, the J end by 10 bases, with 15 bases between. The CDR3 region is CAWAAGFGEQFF. For the CDR3, the DNA is TGTGCCTGGGCGGCTGGATTCGGGGAGCAGTTCTTC.

V gene TRBV5-1 combines with J gene TRBJ2-2, with TRBD2 matching over 13 bases. V shed 5 bases, J shed 5 bases, and the junction held 6 bases outside the gene matches. Looked up from germline, CDR1 is SGHRS and CDR2 is YFSETQ. The CDR3 has 16 amino acids. The CDR3 DNA reads as TGCGCCAGCAGTTCGGGACTAGCGGGAAGAACCGGGGAGCTGTTTTTT. As protein: CASSSGLAGRTGELFF.

On this clone itself: A far larger clone is just one base off, so this is likely a read error. This sample also contains other DNA sequences that code for the same CDR3. The chain is built from TRBV7-8 and TRBJ1-1, with unresolved D. The V end was cut by 0 bases, the J end by 5 bases, with 13 bases between. The CDR3 has 15 residues. Germline CDR1 and CDR2: SGHVS and FQNEAQ. CDR3 coding DNA: TGTGCCAGCAGCTTAGCGGCGGGGAGGTATACTGAAGCTTTCTTT. Encoded protein: CASSLAAGRYTEAFF.

J is TRBJ1-3 and V is TRBV27, with TRBD1 matching 9 bases. The CDR3 length is 15 residues. Germline assignment: CDR1 MNHEY and CDR2 SMNVEV (reference sequence). Trimming cost V 10 bases and J 3 bases; bases outside gene matches: 10. Here the CDR3 reads CATKGQGIGGNTIYF. The CDR3, as DNA: TGTGCCACTAAGGGACAGGGAATTGGTGGAAACACCATATATTTT.

The chain links TRBV28 to TRBJ1-4; the D is unclear. Germline loops: CDR1 MDHEN, CDR2 SYDVKM. Trimming took off 2 bases at V and 6 bases at J, with 13 bases between the two ends. CDR3 size: 15 residues. The DNA for the CDR3 is TGTGCCAGCAGTTTAGGTTACGGGGTCGATGAAAAACTGTTTTTT. Translated: CASSLGYGVDEKLFF.

V usage is TRBV12-5 and J usage is TRBJ2-1; TRBD2 aligns across 7 bases. The CDR3 loop spans 17 amino acids. Germline V gene lookup returns CDR1 LGHNT and CDR2 FRNRAP. Unmatched junction bases numbered 16, after V lost 7 bases and J lost 4 bases. CDR3 protein: CASALAPRLASYNEQFF. The DNA for the CDR3 is TGTGCTAGTGCCCTTGCCCCCCGACTAGCATCTTACAATGAGCAGTTCTTC.

The V call is TRBV6-5, the J call TRBJ2-2, with D perhaps matching TRBD1 (6 bases). Germline V gene sequence: CDR1 MNHEY, CDR2 SVGAGI. The CDR3 has 13 residues. The ends were cut back, 6 bases at V and 7 bases at J, with 12 bases in the middle. The CDR3 loop reads CASRNRDVGELFF. The CDR3 DNA is TGTGCCAGCAGAAACAGGGATGTCGGGGAGCTGTTTTTT.

The V call is TRBV15, the J call TRBJ1-5, with TRBD1 matching over 7 bases. This CDR3 has 17 residues. V gave up 2 bases and J gave up 5 bases; unmatched junction bases: 12. Germline V gene data show CDR1 as LNHNV and CDR2 as YYDKDF (reference sequence). The CDR3, as DNA: TGTGCCACCAGCAGAACATGGACAGGCCTCCCCGATCAGCCCCAGCATTTT. Translation: CATSRTWTGLPDQPQHF.

The CDR3 sequence: CASSLVQLAGGGQFF. CDR3 coding DNA: TGTGCCAGCAGCTTAGTCCAGCTAGCGGGAGGGGGGCAGTTCTTC. The V call is TRBV7-2, the J call TRBJ2-1; 12 positions agree with TRBD2. CDR3 size: 15 residues. CDR1 and CDR2 (germline): SGHTA, FQGNSA. V lost 1 base, J lost 12 bases, and 7 bases stayed unmatched.

This chain joins TRBV5-1 and TRBJ2-2; 14 bases are a match to TRBD2. CDR3 length: 17 amino acids. Germline trimming cut 3 bases from V and 3 bases from J; bases unmatched to any gene: 4. Germline V gives CDR1 SGHRS, CDR2 YFSETQ. The CDR3 nucleotides are TGCGCCAGCAGCTCGGGACTAGCGGGAGAGTACACCGGGGAGCTGTTTTTT. This codes for CASSSGLAGEYTGELFF.

V gene TRBV7-2 combines with J gene TRBJ2-1; 10 bases match TRBD1. V lost 5 bases to trimming and J lost 5 bases; unmatched junction nucleotides: 6. Germline V gene data show CDR1 as SGHTA and CDR2 as FQGNSA. The CDR3 is 15 residues long. CDR3 sequence: CASSTGQGWDNEQFF. For the CDR3, the DNA is TGTGCCAGCAGCACGGGACAGGGGTGGGACAATGAGCAGTTCTTC. Full variable domain (remainder filled in from reference TRBV7-2 and TRBJ2-1): GAGVSQSPSNKVTEKGKDVELRCDPISGHTALYWYRQSLGQGLEFLIYFQGNSAPDKSGLPSDRFSAERTGGSVSTLTIQRTQQEDSAVYLCASSTGQGWDNEQFFGPGTRLTVL.

The V and J genes are TRBV11-3 and TRBJ2-2; TRBD2 aligns across 15 bases. V lost 5 bases and J lost 6; bases outside the gene matches: 7. Germline V gives CDR1 SGHNT, CDR2 YENEEA. This CDR3 comprises 17 residues. The CDR3, as DNA: TGTGCCAGCAGCCCCCCGGGACTAGCGGGAGGCGCCGGGGAGCTGTTTTTT. This sequence encodes CASSPPGLAGGAGELFF. The variable domain in full, with the rest retrieved from reference TRBV11-3 and TRBJ2-2, is EAGVVQSPRYKIIEKKQPVAFWCNPISGHNTLYWYLQNLGQGPELLIRYENEEAVDDSQLPKDRFSAERLKGVDSTLKIQPAELGDSAVYLCASSPPGLAGGAGELFFGEGSRLTVL.

A remark on this clone: This specimen includes other DNA sequences encoding the same CDR3. The gene calls are TRBV7-3 and TRBJ2-5, with D perhaps TRBD1 (6 bases). This CDR3 is built from 16 residues. V lost 0 bases and J 2 bases, leaving 13 bases between the germline ends. Germline assignment: CDR1 SGHTA and CDR2 FQGTGA. CDR3 in DNA: TGTGCCAGCAGCTTAACGGGCGTGGGGGCACAAGAGACCCAGTACTTC. This codes for CASSLTGVGAQETQYF.

The V and J genes are TRBV4-1 and TRBJ2-7, with D uncertain. This CDR3 has 16 residues. With 0 bases removed from V and 0 bases from J, the gap between germline ends came to 12 bases. Germline V lookup: CDR1 MGHRA, CDR2 YSYEKL. CDR3 sequence: CASSQDISSSSYEQYF. The CDR3 DNA is TGCGCCAGCAGCCAAGATATTAGCTCCTCCTCCTACGAGCAGTACTTC.

The V call is TRBV4-2, the J call TRBJ2-7, with 9 bases aligning to TRBD2. This CDR3 spans 15 amino acids. Trimming removed 0 bases from V and 6 bases from J; junction bases left unmatched: 6. The germline V gene encodes CDR1 LGHNA and CDR2 YNFKEQ. The chain's CDR3 is CASSQDAGGEGEQYF. CDR3 bases: TGTGCCAGCAGCCAAGATGCGGGAGGGGAAGGCGAGCAGTACTTC.

A note on this clone: A far bigger clonotype differs at one base, so this is likely a read error. V and J are TRBV11-2 and TRBJ2-7; TRBD2 agrees at 8 bases. From germline, CDR1 is SGHAT and CDR2 FQNNGV. The CDR3 covers 17 residues. The DNA for the CDR3 is TGTGCCAGCAGCATAGAACTAGCGGTGAGTGGGAGGGACGAGCAGTACTTC. Encoded protein: CASSIELAVSGRDEQYF. The variable domain in full, completed from reference TRBV11-2 and TRBJ2-7, reads EAGVAQSPRYKIIEKRQSVAFWCNPISGHATLYWYQQILGQGPKLLIQFQNNGVVDDSQLPKDRFSAERLKGVDSTLKIQPAKLEDSAVYLCASSIELAVSGRDEQYFGPGTRLTVT.

This clone is a singleton in its sample. A far larger clone is only one base removed, so a read error is likely. The chain employs TRBV29-1 and TRBJ1-1; D is uncertain. V lost 8 bases, J lost 4 bases, and 14 bases lay in between. The CDR3 has 12 amino acids. Germline V gene data show CDR1 as SQVTM and CDR2 as ANQGSEA. CDR3 sequence reads: CSIGFGRTEAFF. CDR3 bases: TGCAGCATTGGTTTCGGCCGCACTGAAGCTTTCTTT. The whole variable domain, filled in from reference TRBV29-1 and TRBJ1-1, reads SAVISQKPSRDICQRGTSLTIQCQVDSQVTMMFWYRQQPGQSLTLIATANQGSEATYESGFVIDKFPISRPNLTFSTLTVSNMSPEDSSIYLCSIGFGRTEAFFGQGTRLTVV.

This chain connects TRBV6-4 to TRBJ2-3; 8 nucleotides align to TRBD2. Unmatched junction bases numbered 6, after V lost 3 bases and J lost 4 bases. Germline V gene sequence: CDR1 MRHNA, CDR2 SNTAGT. There are 15 residues in the CDR3. Written as DNA, the CDR3 is TGTGCCAGCAGTGAGGAGGCGGGAGGCGCAGATACGCAGTATTTT. It encodes CASSEEAGGADTQYF.

Remarks on this clone: Other DNA sequences from this sample encode an identical CDR3 as well. The chain joins TRBV7-9 to TRBJ1-5; D gene ambiguous. Trimming removed 3 bases at V and 3 bases at J, with 6 bases between. The length of the CDR3 is 13 residues. Germline V gene data show CDR1 as SEHNR and CDR2 as FQNEAQ (reference sequence). DNA for the CDR3: TGTGCCAGCAGCTTGGGTACCAATCAGCCCCAGCATTTT. Protein: CASSLGTNQPQHF. Variable domain in full (rest from reference TRBV7-9 and TRBJ1-5): DTGVSQNPRHKITKRGQNVTFRCDPISEHNRLYWYRQTLGQGPEFLTYFQNEAQLEKSRLLSDRFSAERPKGSFSTLEIQRTEQGDSAMYLCASSLGTNQPQHFGDGTRLSIL.

The table lists this clone with a few counts. The V and J genes are TRBV6-6 and TRBJ1-2; 8 positions match TRBD1. Germline values: CDR1 MNHNY, CDR2 SVGAGI (reference sequence). CDR3 length equals 12 residues. V lost 9 bases, J lost 4 bases, and 4 bases stayed unmatched. CDR3 amino acids: CASGTGGYGYTF. CDR3 bases: TGTGCCAGTGGAACAGGGGGCTATGGCTACACCTTC.

CDR3 nucleotides: TGTGCCAGCAGCATTCGACTAGCGGGATCTACAGATACGCAGTATTTT. Protein sequence: CASSIRLAGSTDTQYF. The rearrangement joins TRBV7-9 to TRBJ2-3; the match to TRBD2 covers 11 bases. The CDR3 loop spans 16 amino acids. Germline CDR1 is SEHNR and CDR2 is FQNEAQ (reference sequence). J was trimmed by 3 bases and V by 5 bases; bases with no gene match: 7.

This chain joins TRBV6-5 and TRBJ2-7, with a tentative D call TRBD1 (6 bases). Germline-derived CDR1 and CDR2 are MNHEY and SVGAGI. Trimming left V 6 bases short and J 4 bases short, with 10 bases between. The CDR3 totals 12 residues. The DNA for the CDR3 is TGTGCCAGCAGCCTGGACAGATACGAGCAGTACTTC. The encoded protein is CASSLDRYEQYF.

CDR3 region: CASSLRAGWEEKLFF. DNA for the CDR3: TGTGCCAGCAGTTTAAGGGCAGGGTGGGAGGAAAAACTGTTTTTT. The genes are TRBV27 and TRBJ1-4, with a possible D match to TRBD1 (5 bases). The CDR3 has 15 amino acids. Germline V lookup: CDR1 MNHEY, CDR2 SMNVEV (reference sequence). V lost 2 bases, J lost 8 bases, and 15 bases lay in between.